One sample yielded the 16 T cell receptor beta chains listed below, sequenced in a study of blood T cells in healthy people across ages (dated by TCRdb to the mid-2010s). Libraries were prepared through 5' RACE. Sequencing relied on an Illumina HiSeq 2500. A second PCR of about 7 to 12 cycles was run with a J-beta primer mix and a sample-barcoded 5' primer. The public sequencing data were trimmed at Q25 with fastp and processed into clonotypes with MiXCR by TCRdb, which kept only in-frame beta chains. Entries that share a CDR3 protein sequence are merged under the most common genes and DNA. The sample data list 730,000 or so distinct CDR3 sequences, and roughly 44% of these were observed just once. In total, the top ten clones hold approximately 22% of the sample. The sequenced sample consisted of blood. The receptors were gathered from a woman aged 55-69 years in good health.

The rearrangement joins TRBV19 to TRBJ1-1; no firm D call. The length of the CDR3 is 15 residues. V was trimmed by 0 bases and J by 5 bases, leaving 13 bases between them. Germline V gene lookup returns CDR1 LNHDA and CDR2 SQIVND (reference sequence). CDR3 bases: TGTGCCAGTAGTATAGATCTAACATTTTCGACTGAAGCTTTCTTT. As protein: CASSIDLTFSTEAFF.

This clonotype was picked up many times. V usage is TRBV29-1 and J usage is TRBJ2-5; 11 nucleotides line up with TRBD1. This CDR3 region has 13 residues. V dropped 6 bases and J dropped 4; count of bases not matched to a gene: 4. Germline-derived CDR1 and CDR2 are SQVTM and ANQGSEA. The CDR3 coding sequence is TGCAGCGTACGGACAGGGGGCGCAGAGACCCAGTACTTC. This gives the protein CSVRTGGAETQYF.

This clonotype was counted only a few times. The CDR3 loop reads CASSVVALYEQYF. CDR3 bases: TGTGCCAGCAGCGTGGTGGCCCTCTACGAGCAGTACTTC. This chain joins TRBV11-2 and TRBJ2-7; D is unresolved. This CDR3 has 13 residues. CDR1 and CDR2 (germline): SGHAT, FQNNGV. V lost 5 bases to trimming and J lost 3 bases, with 11 bases between them.

CDR3 sequence reads: CAISEGGTGGCNEQFF. CDR3 nucleotides: TGTGCCATCAGTGAGGGGGGGACAGGGGGCTGCAATGAGCAGTTCTTC. The chain couples TRBV10-3 to TRBJ2-1, with 12 bases identical to TRBD1. V shed 2 bases, J shed 6 bases, and the junction held 5 bases outside the gene matches. The CDR3 is 16 residues long. The germline CDR1 and CDR2 sequences are ENHRY and SYGVKD.

This clonotype was counted only a few times. The CDR3 sequence is CASSPQGEFAEAFF. The DNA for the CDR3 is TGCGCCAGCAGCCCACAGGGTGAGTTCGCTGAAGCTTTCTTT. The J gene is TRBJ1-1, the V gene TRBV5-1; D possibly corresponds to TRBD1 (6 bases). Trimming removed 4 bases at V and 6 bases at J, with 16 bases between. Germline V CDR1 and CDR2: SGHRS, YFSETQ. The CDR3 runs 14 residues.

The genes are TRBV7-2 and TRBJ2-3; a weak D match, TRBD2 (6 bases). V was shortened by 1 base and J by 4 bases, with 12 bases between the two germline ends. This CDR3 is built from 15 residues. Germline V gene sequence: CDR1 SGHTA, CDR2 FQGNSA. The CDR3: CASSLDSSGSDTQYF. In DNA, the CDR3 is TGTGCCAGCAGCTTAGACTCGAGCGGGTCAGATACGCAGTATTTT. Variable domain in full (rest from reference TRBV7-2 and TRBJ2-3): GAGVSQSPSNKVTEKGKDVELRCDPISGHTALYWYRQSLGQGLEFLIYFQGNSAPDKSGLPSDRFSAERTGGSVSTLTIQRTQQEDSAVYLCASSLDSSGSDTQYFGPGTRLTVL.

V usage is TRBV20-1 and J usage is TRBJ2-5; TRBD2 aligns across 10 bases. Germline V gene sequence: CDR1 DFQATT, CDR2 SNEGSKA (reference sequence). CDR3 length: 17 residues. V trimming: 0 bases; J trimming: 1 base; junction bases outside the gene matches: 8. The CDR3 here is CSARDPSIAGGQETQYF. In DNA form, the CDR3 reads TGCAGTGCTAGAGACCCTTCGATAGCGGGAGGCCAAGAGACCCAGTACTTC.

This clonotype was counted many times. The genes are TRBV29-1 and TRBJ2-1, with unresolved D. V dropped 7 bases and J dropped 8 bases, with 12 bases sitting between them. CDR3 length equals 11 residues. Per germline, CDR1 SQVTM and CDR2 ANQGSEA. The CDR3 protein is CSAVRAYEQFF. CDR3 bases: TGCAGCGCCGTTCGGGCTTATGAGCAGTTCTTC.

The rearrangement joins TRBV10-2 to TRBJ1-4, with a tentative D call TRBD1 (6 bases). Germline CDR1 reads WSHSY; CDR2 reads SAAADI. This CDR3 has 18 residues. V dropped 2 bases and J dropped 1 base, with 17 bases sitting between them. The CDR3 loop is CASSEGGLLTGTNEKLFF. The CDR3 coding sequence is TGCGCCAGCAGTGAGGGGGGACTACTGACAGGAACTAATGAAAAACTGTTTTTT.

V usage is TRBV5-4 and J usage is TRBJ2-3; TRBD1 matches at 8 bases. This CDR3 spans 15 amino acids. Trimming cost V 4 bases and J 4 bases; bases outside gene matches: 8. Per the germline V gene, CDR1 is SGHNT and CDR2 is YYREEE (reference sequence). CDR3 nucleotide sequence: TGTGCCAGCAGCGGGGACAGGTCCATCGCAGATACGCAGTATTTT. It encodes CASSGDRSIADTQYF.

The V call is TRBV25-1, the J call TRBJ2-4; possible D gene TRBD1, 5 bases. V gave up 1 base and J gave up 4 bases, with 11 bases separating them. The V gene's germline CDR1 is MGHDK and CDR2 SYGVNS. The CDR3 is 15 amino acids. The CDR3 bases are TGTGCCAGCAGTGAATCCGTCCAGGGAAAAAACATTCAGTACTTC. It codes for CASSESVQGKNIQYF.

The chain uses TRBV10-3 and TRBJ1-5, with D possibly being TRBD1 (6 bases). This CDR3 has 15 amino acids. Trimming left V 3 bases short and J 2 bases short, with 11 bases between. Looked up from germline, CDR1 is ENHRY and CDR2 is SYGVKD. In nucleotides, the CDR3 is TGTGCCATCAGTGATGGGGGGGGCGGCAATCAGCCCCAGCATTTT. Its translation is CAISDGGGGNQPQHF.

The chain is built from TRBV28 and TRBJ2-5; 7 bases line up with TRBD1. The J call may be incorrect, as the DNA end agrees better with TRBJ2-7. Germline loops: CDR1 MDHEN, CDR2 SYDVKM. The CDR3 runs to 15 residues. Here the CDR3 reads CASSPRGTANYEQYF. For the CDR3, the DNA is TGTGCCAGCAGTCCAAGGGGGACAGCCAACTACGAGCAGTACTTC.

V and J are TRBV3-1 and TRBJ2-3, with D possibly matching TRBD2 (6 bases). The V gene's germline CDR1 is LGHDT and CDR2 YNNKEL (reference sequence). This CDR3 is 15 amino acids long. The ends were cut back, 0 bases at V and 1 base at J, with 8 bases in the middle. CDR3 DNA: TGTGCCAGCAGCCAAGAAGGGACTGGCACAGATACGCAGTATTTT. It specifies CASSQEGTGTDTQYF.

The chain has TRBV2 and TRBJ1-5, with 7 positions matching TRBD1. This CDR3 contains 14 residues. Germline V CDR1 and CDR2: SNHLY, FYNNEI. Unmatched junction bases numbered 10, after V lost 6 bases and J lost 8 bases. CDR3 protein: CASRGTAAKEPQHF. For the CDR3, the DNA is TGTGCCAGCAGGGGGACAGCCGCGAAGGAGCCCCAGCATTTT.

The chain uses TRBV2 and TRBJ2-5, with 7 nucleotides matching TRBD2. Germline values: CDR1 SNHLY, CDR2 FYNNEI. The CDR3 covers 14 residues. Unmatched junction bases numbered 14, after V lost 5 bases and J lost 11 bases. The CDR3 nucleotides read TGTGCCAGCAGTACAGCCTCTAGCGGCAATGAGCAGTACTTC. Translating it yields CASSTASSGNEQYF.